Shown below are 28 T cell receptor beta chains from a single sample sequenced in a study of neurological immune-mediated disorders. Via MiXCR, TCRdb re-called the 5' RACE reads, giving one row per CDR3 protein. This table has some 16,000 distinct CDR3 sequences, around 9% appearing once. Sequencing was performed on CD8+ T cells from blood. These receptor sequences come from a man between 45 and 60 years old in good health.

This clonotype was observed at least ten times. This chain links TRBV3-1 with TRBJ2-3; D could derive from TRBD1 or TRBD2 (6 bases each). The CDR3 is 16 residues long. V was clipped by 3 bases and J by 2 bases, with 15 bases between them. Germline V lookup: CDR1 LGHDT, CDR2 YNNKEL (reference sequence). The CDR3 DNA follows: TGTGCCAGCAGCCATGTCGCGGGGACAAACACAGATACGCAGTATTTT. Protein sequence: CASSHVAGTNTDTQYF.

This clonotype appeared many times. A much larger clone sits a single nucleotide away, making a read error possible. This chain joins TRBV9 and TRBJ2-1; the D call may be TRBD1 or TRBD2 (5 bases each). This CDR3 spans 17 amino acids. The germline gives CDR1 SGDLS, CDR2 YYNGEE. CDR3 sequence (DNA): TGTGTCAGCAGCGTAGAGGGTCCTAAATGGGGCGGGCAGGTGCTGTTCTTC. Protein product: CVSSVEGPKWGGQVLFF.

This clonotype occurred many times. The rearrangement joins TRBV2 to TRBJ2-3; D remains ambiguous. CDR3 length equals 16 residues. CDR1 and CDR2 (germline): SNHLY, FYNNEI. Trimming removed 4 bases at V and 4 bases at J, with 18 bases between. The CDR3 coding sequence is TGTGCCAGCAGTGGAATTCAGGTTTTCGGAGCAGATACGCAGTATTTT. Translated, it gives CASSGIQVFGADTQYF.

The chain carries TRBV20-1 and TRBJ2-1, with 13 bases that match TRBD2. V gave up 5 bases and J gave up 5 bases; unmatched junction bases: 9. Germline CDR1 and CDR2: DFQATT and SNEGSKA (reference sequence). This CDR3 comprises 16 residues. The CDR3 loop reads CSADRLAGGKNNEQFF. In nucleotides, the CDR3 is TGCAGTGCTGATAGACTAGCGGGAGGAAAGAACAATGAGCAGTTCTTC.

This clonotype was counted ten times or more. The chain employs TRBV5-1 and TRBJ2-2, with D possibly being TRBD1 (6 bases). The CDR3 spans 15 residues. Looked up from germline, CDR1 is SGHRS and CDR2 is YFSETQ. Deletions cut 4 bases from V and 0 bases from J, with 10 bases between. The CDR3 region is CASSEGVANTGELFF. The CDR3 coding sequence is TGCGCCAGCAGCGAGGGGGTAGCGAACACCGGGGAGCTGTTTTTT.

This clonotype has at least ten counts. The rearrangement joins TRBV3-1 to TRBJ2-1, with TRBD2 identical over 8 bases. Germline V gene sequence: CDR1 LGHDT, CDR2 YNNKEL (reference sequence). V shed 3 bases, J shed 9 bases, and the junction held 19 bases outside the gene matches. The CDR3 extends over 18 amino acids. The CDR3 nucleotides read TGTGCCAGCAGCCACAGTCCCGGGAGGGCAGGTCGCCATCGTGAGCAGTTCTTC. This translates into CASSHSPGRAGRHREQFF.

This clonotype was observed at least ten times. The CDR3 loop is CASSDRRSNYGYTF. CDR3 DNA sequence: TGTGCCAGCAGTGATAGGCGAAGCAACTATGGCTACACCTTC. V gene TRBV25-1 combines with J gene TRBJ1-2; unclear D gene. V lost 3 bases to trimming and J lost 2 bases, with 10 bases between them. This CDR3 has 14 amino acids. CDR1 MGHDK and CDR2 SYGVNS come from the germline V gene.

The sample holds many counts of this clonotype. The rearrangement joins TRBV4-1 to TRBJ2-7; weak D call: TRBD2 (5 bases). The CDR3 runs 13 residues. Germline CDR1 and CDR2: MGHRA and YSYEKL. With 1 base removed from V and 6 bases from J, the gap between germline ends came to 10 bases. The CDR3 region has the DNA TGCGCCAGCAGCCAAGCACCGGAGGTCGAGCAGTACTTC. It yields the protein CASSQAPEVEQYF.

This clonotype was picked up many times. This chain uses TRBV7-2 with TRBJ2-1; perhaps TRBD2 as D (5 bases). The CDR3 covers 15 residues. The V and J ends lost 5 bases and 2 bases respectively, with 13 bases between them. Per germline, CDR1 SGHTA and CDR2 FQGNSA. CDR3 sequence: CASSGSITTYNEQFF. The CDR3 DNA is TGTGCCAGCAGCGGGAGCATAACAACCTACAATGAGCAGTTCTTC.

The chain recombines TRBV29-1 with TRBJ1-1; D unresolved. Trimming cost V 5 bases and J 1 base, with 11 bases left between them. The germline CDR1 and CDR2 sequences are SQVTM and ANQGSEA. This CDR3 comprises 13 residues. CDR3 nucleotide sequence: TGCAGCGTTTTCTGGACGGAGAACACTGAAGCTTTCTTT. It yields the protein CSVFWTENTEAFF.

This clonotype was observed at least ten times. The chain couples TRBV10-2 to TRBJ2-5; D remains unclear. The CDR3 covers 12 residues. V lost 4 bases and J 1 base, leaving 4 bases between the germline ends. Germline CDR1 WSHSY, CDR2 SAAADI. Here the CDR3 reads CASSGIQETQYF. The CDR3 DNA is TGCGCCAGCAGTGGAATCCAAGAGACCCAGTACTTC.

The table lists this clonotype with many counts. V usage is TRBV11-3 and J usage is TRBJ1-1, with a weak D call TRBD1 (5 bases). V was cut by 5 bases and J by 1 base, with 8 bases left in between. Germline CDR1 and CDR2: SGHNT and YENEEA. The CDR3 runs to 13 residues. CDR3 in DNA: TGTGCCAGCAGCGCCGGGGGGAACACTGAAGCTTTCTTT. Protein: CASSAGGNTEAFF.

In its sample, this clonotype was seen many times. The V call is TRBV5-1, the J call TRBJ2-7; the match to TRBD2 covers 11 bases. CDR3 size: 15 residues. Trimming at V came to 2 bases and at J to 5 bases, leaving 6 bases not matched to a gene. Per germline, CDR1 SGHRS and CDR2 YFSETQ. CDR3: CASSLGLAGGNEQYF. The CDR3 bases are TGCGCCAGCAGCTTAGGGCTAGCGGGAGGCAACGAGCAGTACTTC.

This clonotype was counted ten times or more. The chain recombines TRBV4-3 with TRBJ2-2; D is possibly TRBD2 (6 bases). This CDR3 spans 16 amino acids. The germline CDR1 and CDR2 sequences are LGHNA and YSLEER. V lost 1 base, J lost 6 bases, and 15 bases lay in between. The CDR3 is CASSQGREVVAGELFF. As DNA, the CDR3 is TGCGCCAGCAGCCAAGGGAGGGAGGTGGTGGCCGGGGAGCTGTTTTTT.

There are many counts of this clonotype. J is TRBJ2-1 and V is TRBV29-1; D gene ambiguous. The germline V gene encodes CDR1 SQVTM and CDR2 ANQGSEA. The length of the CDR3 is 14 residues. Deletions cut 4 bases from V and 0 bases from J, with 10 bases between. In nucleotides, the CDR3 is TGCAGCGTTGTGCGGAGAAGCTCCTACAATGAGCAGTTCTTC. Translated: CSVVRRSSYNEQFF.

In this sample, this clonotype turned up many times. V gene TRBV9 combines with J gene TRBJ1-1, with 8 bases identical to TRBD1. In germline, CDR1 is SGDLS, CDR2 YYNGEE. The CDR3 length is 15 residues. V lost 4 bases to trimming and J lost 1 base; unmatched junction nucleotides: 6. The CDR3 here is CASSSSGTGNTEAFF. In DNA, the CDR3 is TGTGCCAGCAGCTCTTCCGGGACAGGGAACACTGAAGCTTTCTTT.

This clonotype was counted many times. This chain uses TRBV5-1 with TRBJ2-3; TRBD2 matches 12 bases. Looked up from germline, CDR1 is SGHRS and CDR2 is YFSETQ. Germline trimming cut 1 base from V and 2 bases from J; bases unmatched to any gene: 5. This CDR3 has 17 amino acids. The CDR3 DNA is TGCGCCAGCAGCTTGAGCCTAGCGGGAGGGTTCACAGATACGCAGTATTTT. Translating gives CASSLSLAGGFTDTQYF.

The table lists this clonotype with many counts. The chain joins TRBV5-1 to TRBJ2-1; 8 nucleotides match TRBD1. Trimming cost V 2 bases and J 1 base; bases outside gene matches: 2. The CDR3 is 15 residues long. Per germline, CDR1 SGHRS and CDR2 YFSETQ. CDR3 DNA: TGCGCCAGCAGCTTTACAGGGGGTTCCTACAATGAGCAGTTCTTC. This translates into CASSFTGGSYNEQFF.

This clonotype was seen many times. The V call is TRBV6-5, the J call TRBJ2-1, with D perhaps given as TRBD1 or TRBD2 (5 bases each). V shed 6 bases and J shed 0 bases, with 12 bases lying between them. Germline CDR1 MNHEY, CDR2 SVGAGI. The CDR3 consists of 15 residues. The CDR3 DNA reads as TGTGCCAGCAGCCGGGACCGGAGCTCCTACAATGAGCAGTTCTTC. Its translation: CASSRDRSSYNEQFF.

This clonotype has at least ten counts. The chain combines TRBV7-6 with TRBJ2-1; TRBD1 matches 10 bases. Germline V gives CDR1 SGHVS, CDR2 FNYEAQ. V lost 6 bases to trimming and J lost 8 bases; unmatched junction nucleotides: 13. This CDR3 has 16 amino acids. As DNA, the CDR3 is TGTGCCAGCAGAACGTCGGGTGACAGGGGGCTCCATGAGCAGTTCTTC. Protein sequence: CASRTSGDRGLHEQFF.

This clonotype was seen many times. The rearrangement joins TRBV28 to TRBJ2-7; D gene uncertain. The ends were cut back, 7 bases at V and 2 bases at J, with 12 bases in the middle. Germline CDR1 reads MDHEN; CDR2 reads SYDVKM. There are 13 residues in the CDR3. The CDR3 nucleotides are TGTGCCAGCAATAAAGGAGTTGCCTACGAGCAGTACTTC. Its protein product is CASNKGVAYEQYF.

This clonotype was picked up many times. The chain recombines TRBV20-1 with TRBJ2-5; 8 bases align to TRBD2. The J segment lost 5 bases and the V segment lost 3 bases, leaving 8 bases of the junction unmatched. Per germline, CDR1 DFQATT and CDR2 SNEGSKA (reference sequence). The CDR3 loop spans 14 amino acids. For the CDR3, the DNA is TGCAGTGCTAGCTACACGGGAGGGCCGGAGACCCAGTACTTC. This sequence encodes CSASYTGGPETQYF.

This clonotype appeared many times. V and J are TRBV6-5 and TRBJ2-7; D perhaps matches TRBD2 (6 bases). Trimming stripped 4 bases from V and 0 bases from J, with 10 bases between. CDR3 length: 14 residues. CDR1 and CDR2 from the germline V gene are MNHEY and SVGAGI. The CDR3 DNA reads as TGTGCCAGCAGTTGGGCGGGGAGCTCCTACGAGCAGTACTTC. This encodes CASSWAGSSYEQYF.

This clonotype was observed at least ten times. This rearrangement joins TRBV28 to TRBJ1-2; TRBD1 matches 8 bases. The V segment lost 10 bases and the J segment 8 bases; nucleotides outside the gene matches: 6. Germline V gene data show CDR1 as MDHEN and CDR2 as SYDVKM. The CDR3 sequence is 11 residues long. The CDR3 nucleotides read TGTGCCACCCAGGGGGCTGTGGGCTACACCTTC. Translated: CATQGAVGYTF.

In its sample, this clonotype was seen many times. The chain couples TRBV15 to TRBJ2-7; D might be TRBD1 or TRBD2, each matching 5 bases. Trimming removed 0 bases from V and 3 bases from J, with 12 bases in between. Germline CDR1 is LNHNV and CDR2 is YYDKDF (reference sequence). The CDR3 loop spans 15 amino acids. This CDR3 is CATSRDLGAVYEQYF. The CDR3 bases are TGTGCCACCAGCAGAGATCTCGGGGCAGTCTACGAGCAGTACTTC.

There are many counts of this clonotype. The chain employs TRBV6-2 or TRBV6-3 and TRBJ2-7; D remains unclear. Trimming took off 0 bases at V and 7 bases at J, with 10 bases between the two ends. This CDR3 comprises 13 residues. The germline V gene has CDR1 MNHEY and CDR2 SVGEGT. The CDR3 sequence: CASSYSLTGEQYF. The CDR3 DNA reads as TGTGCCAGCAGTTACTCCTTGACCGGGGAGCAGTACTTC.

The genes are TRBV28 and TRBJ1-5, with 8 nucleotides matching TRBD1. The CDR3 covers 12 residues. Germline V gene lookup returns CDR1 MDHEN and CDR2 SYDVKM. Unmatched junction bases numbered 1, after V lost 8 bases and J lost 4 bases. The DNA for the CDR3 is TGTGCCAGCGGGACAGGAAATCAGCCCCAGCATTTT. This gives the protein CASGTGNQPQHF.

This clonotype was seen many times. This chain's CDR3 is CASSSSYRGPDTQYF. CDR3 DNA sequence: TGTGCCAGCAGTTCCAGTTACAGGGGGCCAGATACGCAGTATTTT. This rearrangement joins TRBV6-5 to TRBJ2-3; 9 nucleotides align to TRBD1. V lost 4 bases to trimming and J lost 4 bases; unmatched junction nucleotides: 6. The V gene's germline CDR1 is MNHEY and CDR2 SVGAGI. CDR3 length: 15 amino acids.